This T cell receptor beta chain was recorded in a study of radiation and T cells in renal cell carcinoma. Note on this clone: What it binds is not known.

The data were produced by immunoSEQ multiplex PCR, yet TCRdb's version contains in-frame clones alone and is incomplete. The table lists tens of thousands of clones, over 70% of them singletons. Study findings and constraints: From baseline, blood top tumor clonotypes peaked at 2 weeks post-radiation.

Time point of the sample: baseline pretreatment blood. Noted treatment: 15 Gy SBRT to primary tumor, nephrectomy 4 weeks later. The patient's renal cell carcinoma had clear cell pathology. The length of the CDR3 is 14 residues. CDR1 and CDR2 (germline): MNHEY, SVGAGI. Trimming took 6 bases from V and 0 from J, leaving 11 bases between them. The receptor comes from a man aged 55 to 69 with renal cell carcinoma. The sequencing here drew on blood, taken from a patient whose treatment included radiotherapy and nephrectomy. The V call is TRBV6-5, the J call TRBJ2-5; perhaps TRBD2 as D (6 bases). The chain's CDR3 is CASRNGGYQETQYF. The CDR3 DNA is TGTGCCAGCAGGAATGGGGGGTACCAAGAGACCCAGTACTTC.